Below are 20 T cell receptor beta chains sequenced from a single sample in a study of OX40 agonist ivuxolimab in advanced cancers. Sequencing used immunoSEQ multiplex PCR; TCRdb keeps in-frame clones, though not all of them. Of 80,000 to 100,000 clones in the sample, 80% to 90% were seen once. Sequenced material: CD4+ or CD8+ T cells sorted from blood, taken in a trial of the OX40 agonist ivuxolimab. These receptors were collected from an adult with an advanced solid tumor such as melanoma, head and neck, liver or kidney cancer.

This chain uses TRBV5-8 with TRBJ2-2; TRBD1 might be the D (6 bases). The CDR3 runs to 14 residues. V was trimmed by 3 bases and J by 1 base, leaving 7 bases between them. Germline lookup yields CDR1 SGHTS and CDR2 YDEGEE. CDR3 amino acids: CASSSGQNTGELFF. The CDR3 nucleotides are TGTGCCAGCAGCTCGGGACAGAACACCGGGGAGCTGTTTTTT.

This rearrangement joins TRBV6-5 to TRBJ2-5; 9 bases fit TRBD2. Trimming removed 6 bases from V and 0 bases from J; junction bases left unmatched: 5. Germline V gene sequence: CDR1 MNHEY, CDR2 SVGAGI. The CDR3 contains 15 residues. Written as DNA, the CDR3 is TGTGCCAGCAGGTCAGCGGGGGGTAACCAAGAGACCCAGTACTTC. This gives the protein CASRSAGGNQETQYF.

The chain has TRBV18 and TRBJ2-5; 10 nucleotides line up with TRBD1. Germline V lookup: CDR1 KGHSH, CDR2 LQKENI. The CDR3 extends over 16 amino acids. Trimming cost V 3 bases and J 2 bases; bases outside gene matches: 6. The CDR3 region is CASSPRTGGNQETQYF. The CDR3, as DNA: TGTGCCAGCTCACCCCGGACAGGGGGTAATCAAGAGACCCAGTACTTC.

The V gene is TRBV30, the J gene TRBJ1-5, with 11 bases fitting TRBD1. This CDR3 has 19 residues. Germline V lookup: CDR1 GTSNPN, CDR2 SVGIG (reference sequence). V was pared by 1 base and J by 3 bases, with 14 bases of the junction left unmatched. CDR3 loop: CAWSGSGQGGHGNNQPQHF. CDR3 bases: TGTGCCTGGAGTGGGTCGGGACAGGGGGGCCACGGGAACAATCAGCCCCAGCATTTT.

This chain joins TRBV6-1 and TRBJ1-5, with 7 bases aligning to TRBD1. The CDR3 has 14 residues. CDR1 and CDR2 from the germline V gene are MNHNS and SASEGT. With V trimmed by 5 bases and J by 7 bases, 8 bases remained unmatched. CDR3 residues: CASSTTGKFQPQHF. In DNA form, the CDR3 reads TGTGCCAGCAGTACGACAGGGAAGTTCCAGCCCCAGCATTTT.

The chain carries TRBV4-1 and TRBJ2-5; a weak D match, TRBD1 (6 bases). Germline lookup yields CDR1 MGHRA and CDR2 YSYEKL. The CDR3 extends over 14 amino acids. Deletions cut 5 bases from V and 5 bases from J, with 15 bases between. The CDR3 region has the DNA TGCGCCAGCAGCTGGGACAATACCCGGGAGACCCAGTACTTC. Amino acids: CASSWDNTRETQYF.

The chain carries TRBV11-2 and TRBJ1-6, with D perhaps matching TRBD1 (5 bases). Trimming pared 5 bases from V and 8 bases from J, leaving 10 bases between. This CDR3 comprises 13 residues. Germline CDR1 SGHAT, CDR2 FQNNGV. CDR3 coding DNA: TGTGCCAGCAGCCTTACAGGATATTCACCCCTCCACTTT. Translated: CASSLTGYSPLHF.

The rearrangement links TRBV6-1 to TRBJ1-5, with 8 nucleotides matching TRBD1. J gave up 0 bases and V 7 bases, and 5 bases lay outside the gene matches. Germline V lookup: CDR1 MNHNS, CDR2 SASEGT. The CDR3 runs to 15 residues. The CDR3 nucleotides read TGTGCCAGCAAGCAGGGGGCGGATAGCAATCAGCCCCAGCATTTT. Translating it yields CASKQGADSNQPQHF.

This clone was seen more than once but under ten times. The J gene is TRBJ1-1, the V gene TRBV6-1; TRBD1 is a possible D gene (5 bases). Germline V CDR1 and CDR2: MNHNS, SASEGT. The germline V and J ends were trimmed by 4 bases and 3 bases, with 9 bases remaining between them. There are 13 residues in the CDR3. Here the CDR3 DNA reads TGTGCCAGCAGTGGTCAGGGCTACACTGAAGCTTTCTTT. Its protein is CASSGQGYTEAFF.

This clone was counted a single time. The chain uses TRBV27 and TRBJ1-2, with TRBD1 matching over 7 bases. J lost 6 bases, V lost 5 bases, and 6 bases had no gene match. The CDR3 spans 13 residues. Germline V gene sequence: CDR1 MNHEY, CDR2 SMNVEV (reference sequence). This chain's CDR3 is CASSPRQGNGYTF. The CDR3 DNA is TGTGCCAGCAGTCCCAGACAGGGCAATGGCTACACCTTC.

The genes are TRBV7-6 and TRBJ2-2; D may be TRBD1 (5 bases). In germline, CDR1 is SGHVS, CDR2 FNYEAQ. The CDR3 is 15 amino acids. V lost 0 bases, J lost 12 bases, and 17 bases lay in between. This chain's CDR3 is CASSLAPDSPLKLFF. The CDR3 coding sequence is TGTGCCAGCAGCTTAGCCCCAGACAGCCCACTCAAGCTGTTTTTT.

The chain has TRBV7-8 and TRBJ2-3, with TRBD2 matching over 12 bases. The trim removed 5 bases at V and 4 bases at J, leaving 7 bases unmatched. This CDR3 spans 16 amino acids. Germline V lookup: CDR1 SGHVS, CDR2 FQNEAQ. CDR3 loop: CASSNRLAGVADTQYF. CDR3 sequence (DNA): TGTGCCAGCAGCAATAGACTAGCGGGGGTGGCAGATACGCAGTATTTT.

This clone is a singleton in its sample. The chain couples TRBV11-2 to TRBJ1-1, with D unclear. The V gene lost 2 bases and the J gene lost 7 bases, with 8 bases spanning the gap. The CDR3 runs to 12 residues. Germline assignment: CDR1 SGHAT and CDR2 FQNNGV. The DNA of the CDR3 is TGTGCCAGCAGCTTAATTTCCGATGAAGCTTTCTTT. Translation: CASSLISDEAFF.

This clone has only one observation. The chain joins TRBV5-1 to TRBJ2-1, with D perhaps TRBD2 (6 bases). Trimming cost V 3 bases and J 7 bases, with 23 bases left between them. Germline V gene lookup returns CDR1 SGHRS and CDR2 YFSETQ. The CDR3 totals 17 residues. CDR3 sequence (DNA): TGCGCCAGCAGCTGGGGATTCGGGAGCTCTACCGTTAATGAGCAGTTCTTC. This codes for CASSWGFGSSTVNEQFF.

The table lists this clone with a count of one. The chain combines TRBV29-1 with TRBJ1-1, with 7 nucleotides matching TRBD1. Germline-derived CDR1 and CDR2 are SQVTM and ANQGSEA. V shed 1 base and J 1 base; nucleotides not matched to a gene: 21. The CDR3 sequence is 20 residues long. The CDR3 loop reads CSVEVPGGGPRQVKNTEAFF. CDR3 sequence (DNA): TGCAGCGTTGAAGTCCCAGGGGGAGGGCCGCGTCAGGTGAAGAACACTGAAGCTTTCTTT. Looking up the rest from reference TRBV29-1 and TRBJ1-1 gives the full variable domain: SAVISQKPSRDICQRGTSLTIQCQVDSQVTMMFWYRQQPGQSLTLIATANQGSEATYESGFVIDKFPISRPNLTFSTLTVSNMSPEDSSIYLCSVEVPGGGPRQVKNTEAFFGQGTRLTVV.

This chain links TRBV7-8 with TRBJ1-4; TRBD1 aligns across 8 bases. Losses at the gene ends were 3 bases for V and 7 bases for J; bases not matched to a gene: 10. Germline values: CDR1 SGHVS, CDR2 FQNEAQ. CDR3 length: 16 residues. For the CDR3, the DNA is TGTGCCAGCAGCTTCACTGCGCAGGGGGCATTTGAAAAACTGTTTTTT. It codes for CASSFTAQGAFEKLFF. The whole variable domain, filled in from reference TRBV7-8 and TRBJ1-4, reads GAGVSQSPRYKVAKRGQDVALRCDPISGHVSLFWYQQALGQGPEFLTYFQNEAQLDKSGLPSDRFFAERPEGSVSTLKIQRTQQEDSAVYLCASSFTAQGAFEKLFFGSGTQLSVL.

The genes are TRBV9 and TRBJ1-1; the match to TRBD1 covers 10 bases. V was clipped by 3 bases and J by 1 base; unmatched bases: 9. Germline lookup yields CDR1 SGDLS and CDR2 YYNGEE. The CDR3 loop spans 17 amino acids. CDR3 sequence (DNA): TGTGCCAGCAGCGCAAGTCGGACAGGGGGTAGGAACACTGAAGCTTTCTTT. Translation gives CASSASRTGGRNTEAFF.

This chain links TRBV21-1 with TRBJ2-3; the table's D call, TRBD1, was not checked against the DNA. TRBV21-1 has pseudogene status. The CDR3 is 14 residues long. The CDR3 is CASSLQDTPDTQYF. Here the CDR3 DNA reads TGTGCCAGCAGCCTGCAGGACACCCCAGATACGCAGTATTTT.

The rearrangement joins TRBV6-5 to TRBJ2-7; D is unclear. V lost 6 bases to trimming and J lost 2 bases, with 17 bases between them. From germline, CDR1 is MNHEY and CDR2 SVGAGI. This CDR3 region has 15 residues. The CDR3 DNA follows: TGTGCCAGCAGGCGTTGGCAAGACCGTCCCTACGAGCAGTACTTC. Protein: CASRRWQDRPYEQYF.

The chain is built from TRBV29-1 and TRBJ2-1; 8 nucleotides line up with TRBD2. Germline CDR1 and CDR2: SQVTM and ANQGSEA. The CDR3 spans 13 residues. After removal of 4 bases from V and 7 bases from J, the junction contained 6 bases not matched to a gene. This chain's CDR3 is CSVVRGGFNEQFF. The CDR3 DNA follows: TGCAGCGTTGTTCGGGGGGGATTTAATGAGCAGTTCTTC.